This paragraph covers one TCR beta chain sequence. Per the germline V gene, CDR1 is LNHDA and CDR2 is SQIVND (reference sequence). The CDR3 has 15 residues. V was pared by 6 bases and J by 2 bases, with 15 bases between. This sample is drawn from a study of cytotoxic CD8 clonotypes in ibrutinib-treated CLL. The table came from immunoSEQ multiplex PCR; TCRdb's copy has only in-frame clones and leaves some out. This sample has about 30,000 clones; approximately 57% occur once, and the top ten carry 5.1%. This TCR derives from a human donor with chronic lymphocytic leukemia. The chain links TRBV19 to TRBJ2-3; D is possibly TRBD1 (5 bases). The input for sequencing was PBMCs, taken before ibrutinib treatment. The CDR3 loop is CASRPRSGYTDTQYF. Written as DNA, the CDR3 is TGTGCCAGTAGGCCTAGGTCAGGGTACACAGATACGCAGTATTTT.